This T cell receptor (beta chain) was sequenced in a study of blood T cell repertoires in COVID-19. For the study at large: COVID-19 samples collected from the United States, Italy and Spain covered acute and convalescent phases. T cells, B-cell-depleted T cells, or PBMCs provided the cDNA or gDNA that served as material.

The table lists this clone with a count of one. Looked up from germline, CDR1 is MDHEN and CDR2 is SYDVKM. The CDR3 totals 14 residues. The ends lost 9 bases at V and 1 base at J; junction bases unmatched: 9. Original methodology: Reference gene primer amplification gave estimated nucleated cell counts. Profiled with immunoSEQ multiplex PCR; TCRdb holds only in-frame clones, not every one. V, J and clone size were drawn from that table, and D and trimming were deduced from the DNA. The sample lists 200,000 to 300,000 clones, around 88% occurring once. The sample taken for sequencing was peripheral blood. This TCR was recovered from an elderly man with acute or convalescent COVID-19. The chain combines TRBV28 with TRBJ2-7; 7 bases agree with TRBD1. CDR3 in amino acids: CASIGGDLSYEQYF. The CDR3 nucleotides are TGTGCCAGTATAGGGGGCGACTTATCCTACGAGCAGTACTTC.